This entry lists 24 T cell receptor beta chains sequenced from one sample in a study of CD8+CD57+ T cells in acquired aplastic anemia (dated by TCRdb to 2016 to 2018). Flow cytometry had shown CD8+CD57+ cell expansion in the patients selected for sequencing. The listed sequencing device is Illumina HiSeq 2000. Profiling of TCR beta VDJ combinations and CDR3 sequences used genomic DNA as the template. TCRdb handled the public reads itself, with Q25 trimming in fastp and clone calling in MiXCR, and kept productive beta chains. Rows with a matching CDR3 protein are joined into one entry that keeps the most common DNA and genes. In all, the sample holds 400,000 to 600,000 distinct CDR3 sequences, and around 32% of those were seen once. Under 0.95% of the sample is in the top ten clones. The sample taken for sequencing was sorted CD4+, CD8+, or CD8+CD57+ T cells (not recorded which) from PBMCs. The receptors stem from a human donor with aplastic anemia.

V gene TRBV2 combines with J gene TRBJ1-5, with 7 nucleotides matching TRBD1. V lost 5 bases, J lost 3 bases, and 4 bases stayed unmatched. The CDR3 runs 14 residues. CDR1 is SNHLY, CDR2 FYNNEI, per germline. DNA of the CDR3: TGTGCCAGCAGTAGGGACAGCCCCAATCAGCCCCAGCATTTT. It yields the protein CASSRDSPNQPQHF.

J is TRBJ2-3 and V is TRBV4-2, with D maybe TRBD2 (5 bases). Germline V gene data show CDR1 as LGHNA and CDR2 as YNFKEQ. CDR3 length equals 17 residues. Trimming took off 0 bases at V and 0 bases at J, with 13 bases between the two ends. As DNA, the CDR3 is TGTGCCAGCAGCCAAGATTGGGCCAGAGGGAGCACAGATACGCAGTATTTT. It codes for CASSQDWARGSTDTQYF.

The DNA of the CDR3 is TGCAGCCTTAACTATGGCTACACCTTC. This encodes CSLNYGYTF. The rearrangement uses TRBV29-1 and TRBJ1-2; D gene ambiguous. Looked up from germline, CDR1 is SQVTM and CDR2 is ANQGSEA. Trimming removed 8 bases at V and 1 base at J, with 2 bases between. CDR3 size: 9 residues.

This clonotype occurred a few times. The chain uses TRBV5-1 and TRBJ2-1; 9 nucleotides align to TRBD2. The CDR3 consists of 15 residues. Trimming removed 2 bases from V and 7 bases from J; junction bases left unmatched: 7. The germline V gene has CDR1 SGHRS and CDR2 YFSETQ. CDR3 bases: TGCGCCAGCAGCTTTGGCGGGGGGGCCTTGAATGAGCAGTTCTTC. Translated: CASSFGGGALNEQFF. Based on the CDR3 plus reference TRBV5-1 and TRBJ2-1, the full variable domain is KAGVTQTPRYLIKTRGQQVTLSCSPISGHRSVSWYQQTPGQGLQFLFEYFSETQRNKGNFPGRFSGRQFSNSRSEMNVSTLELGDSALYLCASSFGGGALNEQFFGPGTRLTVL.

This clonotype has at least ten counts. The V and J genes are TRBV2 and TRBJ1-2, with D uncertain. Trimming cost V 3 bases and J 4 bases, with 6 bases left between them. Germline loops: CDR1 SNHLY, CDR2 FYNNEI. This CDR3 is built from 12 residues. CDR3 nucleotide sequence: TGTGCCAGCAGTGAGCGTTCCTATGGCTACACCTTC. This codes for CASSERSYGYTF.

Worth noting for this clonotype: A much larger clone lies a single base off, so this may be a read error. The V and J genes are TRBV24-1 and TRBJ2-7; 7 nucleotides match TRBD1. The CDR3 is 13 amino acids. Germline CDR1 is KGHDR and CDR2 is SFDVKD. Losses at the gene ends were 6 bases for V and 7 bases for J; bases not matched to a gene: 8. CDR3 sequence (DNA): TGTGCCACCAGTTCCTCGCGACAGGGAGAGCAGTACTTC. Translation gives CATSSSRQGEQYF.

Concerning this clonotype itself: This could be a read error, since a much larger clone is one nucleotide away. V usage is TRBV10-1 and J usage is TRBJ2-1; D is tentatively TRBD1 or TRBD2 (5 bases each). V lost 2 bases, J lost 13 bases, and 15 bases lay in between. From germline, CDR1 is WNHNN and CDR2 SYGVQD (reference sequence). The CDR3 has 13 residues. The CDR3 loop is CASSEIGRGTQFF. CDR3 nucleotide sequence: TGCGCCAGCAGTGAGATCGGCCGAGGGACCCAGTTCTTC.

A remark on this clonotype: Since a much larger clone is just one base distant, this may be a read error. The CDR3 carries no conserved terminal phenylalanine or tryptophan, so it likely arises from a read error. The rearrangement joins TRBV9 to TRBJ1-2; 9 bases map to TRBD1. With V trimmed by 3 bases and J by 10 bases, 4 bases remained unmatched. This CDR3 spans 12 amino acids. Germline V lookup: CDR1 SGDLS, CDR2 YYNGEE. For the CDR3, the DNA is TGTGCCAGCAGCGGGGACAGGGAGCTCTACACCCTC. This sequence encodes CASSGDRELYTL.

The CDR3 DNA is TGCAGTGCTAGTCCCGGGCAAGGCGGCTACACCTTC. Translating it yields CSASPGQGGYTF. The chain joins TRBV20-1 to TRBJ1-2; the D is unclear. CDR3 length equals 12 residues. Germline V gives CDR1 DFQATT, CDR2 SNEGSKA (reference sequence). The V end was cut by 3 bases, the J end by 8 bases, with 13 bases between.

This clonotype was recorded many times. The J gene is TRBJ1-1, the V gene TRBV7-2; D might be TRBD1 (6 bases). V gave up 6 bases and J gave up 4 bases, with 21 bases separating them. This CDR3 is 16 amino acids long. CDR1 and CDR2 from the germline V gene are SGHTA and FQGNSA. CDR3 DNA: TGTGCCAGCAGTCGTCGCACTGGGGGGCGGGTCACTGAAGCTTTCTTT. It encodes CASSRRTGGRVTEAFF. Using reference TRBV7-2 and TRBJ1-1 for the parts outside the CDR3, the full variable domain is GAGVSQSPSNKVTEKGKDVELRCDPISGHTALYWYRQSLGQGLEFLIYFQGNSAPDKSGLPSDRFSAERTGGSVSTLTIQRTQQEDSAVYLCASSRRTGGRVTEAFFGQGTRLTVV.

V gene TRBV19 combines with J gene TRBJ1-4; tentative D call: TRBD1 (6 bases). Germline CDR1 LNHDA, CDR2 SQIVND (reference sequence). V was pared by 7 bases and J by 4 bases, with 10 bases between. CDR3 length: 13 residues. CDR3 protein: CASTGQLNEKLFF. The CDR3 region has the DNA TGTGCCAGTACCGGACAGCTTAATGAAAAACTGTTTTTT.

V and J are TRBV7-2 and TRBJ2-7; 7 nucleotides line up with TRBD1. Germline CDR1 and CDR2: SGHTA and FQGNSA. V lost 3 bases to trimming and J lost 1 base; unmatched junction nucleotides: 3. The CDR3 spans 14 residues. CDR3 residues: CASSLTGPSYEQYF. CDR3 nucleotides: TGTGCCAGCAGCTTGACAGGGCCTTCCTACGAGCAGTACTTC. The entire variable domain, with the rest obtained from reference TRBV7-2 and TRBJ2-7, is as follows: GAGVSQSPSNKVTEKGKDVELRCDPISGHTALYWYRQSLGQGLEFLIYFQGNSAPDKSGLPSDRFSAERTGGSVSTLTIQRTQQEDSAVYLCASSLTGPSYEQYFGPGTRLTVT.

This clonotype was seen a few times. The chain joins TRBV7-2 to TRBJ2-7; no definite D call. Per germline, CDR1 SGHTA and CDR2 FQGNSA. With 1 base removed from V and 7 bases from J, the gap between germline ends came to 14 bases. The CDR3 loop spans 14 amino acids. The CDR3: CASSLGTPVGEQYF. Here the CDR3 DNA reads TGTGCCAGCAGCTTAGGAACCCCCGTCGGGGAGCAGTACTTC.

The chain is built from TRBV29-1 and TRBJ1-1, with D perhaps TRBD1 (6 bases). The CDR3 is made up of 13 amino acids. V gave up 7 bases and J gave up 1 base, with 13 bases separating them. Germline V gene data show CDR1 as SQVTM and CDR2 as ANQGSEA. CDR3 region: CSAATGQNTEAFF. In DNA, the CDR3 is TGCAGCGCTGCAACAGGGCAGAACACTGAAGCTTTCTTT.

The genes are TRBV30 and TRBJ1-1, with no clear D. Between the trimmed V and J ends, which lost 1 base and 1 base, there was a span of 10 bases. This CDR3 has 14 residues. CDR1 and CDR2 (germline): GTSNPN, SVGIG (reference sequence). In nucleotides, the CDR3 is TGTGCCTGGAGTGCACTGACACCGAACACTGAAGCTTTCTTT. Amino acid sequence: CAWSALTPNTEAFF.

In this sample, this clonotype turned up many times. The J gene is TRBJ1-6, the V gene TRBV10-2, with D possibly TRBD1 on 6 matching bases. The CDR3 runs to 13 residues. Trimming removed 2 bases from V and 7 bases from J, with 6 bases in between. Per the germline V gene, CDR1 is WSHSY and CDR2 is SAAADI. CDR3 bases: TGCGCCAGCAGTGAGGGACAGAATTCACCCCTCCACTTT. It translates to CASSEGQNSPLHF.

About this clonotype: A much larger clone lies one base from this, so it may be a read error. The chain uses TRBV9 and TRBJ1-2, with 7 bases fitting TRBD1. Germline-derived CDR1 and CDR2 are SGDLS and YYNGEE. The CDR3 spans 15 residues. Trimming removed 0 bases from V and 3 bases from J; junction bases left unmatched: 5. This CDR3 reads CASSVEQGGDYGYTF. The CDR3 nucleotides read TGTGCCAGCAGCGTAGAGCAGGGGGGTGACTATGGCTACACCTTC.

Of note for this clonotype: It may be a read error: a sequence one base away is much more abundant. The CDR3 end shows no conserved phenylalanine or tryptophan, and so a read error is likely. The rearrangement links TRBV20-1 to TRBJ1-2; 9 positions agree with TRBD1. Germline values: CDR1 DFQATT, CDR2 SNEGSKA (reference sequence). CDR3 length equals 15 residues. J was trimmed by 8 bases and V by 3 bases; bases with no gene match: 13. This CDR3 is CSASDRQGVDYGYTL. The CDR3 DNA follows: TGCAGTGCTAGTGATCGACAGGGGGTAGATTACGGCTACACCCTC.

This clonotype was found many times. The CDR3 coding sequence is TGTGCCAGCAGCATCCCCGGGACAGGAGCCTACGAGCAGTACTTC. Translating it yields CASSIPGTGAYEQYF. The chain is built from TRBV7-9 and TRBJ2-7; 8 bases match TRBD1. The trim removed 5 bases at V and 2 bases at J, leaving 8 bases unmatched. Germline assignment: CDR1 SEHNR and CDR2 FQNEAQ (reference sequence). The CDR3 has 15 residues.

The rearrangement joins TRBV19 to TRBJ2-5; 9 bases line up with TRBD2. CDR1 is LNHDA, CDR2 SQIVND, per germline (reference sequence). CDR3 length: 16 amino acids. Trimming took 3 bases from V and 4 from J; bases not matched to a gene: 9. The CDR3 DNA reads as TGTGCCAGTAGTATTTCAGCGGGAGGTATAGGAGAGACCCAGTACTTC. Its protein is CASSISAGGIGETQYF.

This clonotype showed up just a few times. This rearrangement joins TRBV6-5 to TRBJ2-1; D gene ambiguous. Trimming removed 2 bases at V and 7 bases at J, with 9 bases between. The germline gives CDR1 MNHEY, CDR2 SVGAGI. CDR3 length: 13 residues. CDR3: CASSYDTTNEQFF. The CDR3 nucleotides are TGTGCCAGCAGTTACGACACTACAAATGAGCAGTTCTTC.

This clonotype was observed many times. The genes are TRBV7-2 and TRBJ1-2; no clear D. The germline V gene has CDR1 SGHTA and CDR2 FQGNSA. The V gene lost 2 bases and the J gene lost 1 base, with 11 bases spanning the gap. The CDR3 has 15 amino acids. This CDR3 reads CASSLRVRDNYGYTF. As DNA, the CDR3 is TGTGCCAGCAGCTTAAGGGTGAGGGATAACTATGGCTACACCTTC.

The chain combines TRBV19 with TRBJ1-2; no firm D call. In germline, CDR1 is LNHDA, CDR2 SQIVND (reference sequence). The germline V and J ends were trimmed by 3 bases and 2 bases, with 7 bases remaining between them. The CDR3 is 13 residues long. Written as DNA, the CDR3 is TGTGCCAGTAGTATGAGTCGAAACTATGGCTACACCTTC. Its protein product is CASSMSRNYGYTF.

This chain connects TRBV9 to TRBJ1-4; no clear D. From germline, CDR1 is SGDLS and CDR2 YYNGEE. CDR3 length: 14 residues. The V end was cut by 3 bases, the J end by 8 bases, with 14 bases between. The CDR3 loop reads CASSEDPVGEKLFF. The CDR3 DNA sequence: TGTGCCAGCAGCGAGGATCCAGTAGGGGAAAAACTGTTTTTT. The full variable domain, completed using reference TRBV9 and TRBJ1-4, is DSGVTQTPKHLITATGQRVTLRCSPRSGDLSVYWYQQSLDQGLQFLIQYYNGEERAKGNILERFSAQQFPDLHSELNLSSLELGDSALYFCASSEDPVGEKLFFGSGTQLSVL.